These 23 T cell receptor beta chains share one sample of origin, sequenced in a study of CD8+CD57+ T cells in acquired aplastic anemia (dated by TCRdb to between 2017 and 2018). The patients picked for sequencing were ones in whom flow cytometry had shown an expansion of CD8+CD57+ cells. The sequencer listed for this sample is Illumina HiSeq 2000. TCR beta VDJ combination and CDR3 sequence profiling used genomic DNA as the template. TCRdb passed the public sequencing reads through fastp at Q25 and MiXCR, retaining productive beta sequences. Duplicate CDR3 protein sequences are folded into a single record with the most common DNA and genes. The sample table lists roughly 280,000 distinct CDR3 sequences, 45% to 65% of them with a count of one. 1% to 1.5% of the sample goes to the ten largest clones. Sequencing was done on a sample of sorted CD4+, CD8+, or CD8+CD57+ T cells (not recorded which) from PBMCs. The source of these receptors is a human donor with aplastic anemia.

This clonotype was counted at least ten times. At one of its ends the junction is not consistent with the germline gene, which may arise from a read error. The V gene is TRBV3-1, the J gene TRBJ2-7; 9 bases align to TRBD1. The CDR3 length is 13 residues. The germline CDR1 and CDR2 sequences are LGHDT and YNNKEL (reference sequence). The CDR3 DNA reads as TGTGCCAGCAGCCCGTCCCGGGACAGGGTCCGGCACTTC. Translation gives CASSPSRDRVRHF.

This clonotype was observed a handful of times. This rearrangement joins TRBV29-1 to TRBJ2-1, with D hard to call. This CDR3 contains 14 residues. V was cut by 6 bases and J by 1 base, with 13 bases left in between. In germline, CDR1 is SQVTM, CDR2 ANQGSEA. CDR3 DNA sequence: TGCAGCGTGCCCAGTCTAAGATCCTACAATGAGCAGTTCTTC. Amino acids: CSVPSLRSYNEQFF.

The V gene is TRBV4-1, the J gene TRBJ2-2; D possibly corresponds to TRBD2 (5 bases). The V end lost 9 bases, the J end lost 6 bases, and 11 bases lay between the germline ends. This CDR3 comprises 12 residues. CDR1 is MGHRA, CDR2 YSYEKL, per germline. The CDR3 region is CASGLAAGELFF. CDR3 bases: TGCGCCAGTGGACTTGCGGCCGGGGAGCTGTTTTTT.

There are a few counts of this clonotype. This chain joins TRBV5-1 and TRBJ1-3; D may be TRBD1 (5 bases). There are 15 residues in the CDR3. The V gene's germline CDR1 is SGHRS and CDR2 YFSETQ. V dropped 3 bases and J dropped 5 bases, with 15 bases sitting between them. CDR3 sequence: CASSSAGRGRNTIYF. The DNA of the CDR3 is TGCGCCAGCAGCTCCGCGGGACGGGGGAGAAACACCATATATTTT.

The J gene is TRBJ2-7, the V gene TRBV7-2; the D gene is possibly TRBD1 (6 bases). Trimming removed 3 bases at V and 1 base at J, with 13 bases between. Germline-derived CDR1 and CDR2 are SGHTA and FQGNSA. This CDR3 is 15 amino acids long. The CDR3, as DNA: TGTGCCAGCAGCTTCTTCAGGGGTGAGTCCTACGAGCAGTACTTC. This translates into CASSFFRGESYEQYF.

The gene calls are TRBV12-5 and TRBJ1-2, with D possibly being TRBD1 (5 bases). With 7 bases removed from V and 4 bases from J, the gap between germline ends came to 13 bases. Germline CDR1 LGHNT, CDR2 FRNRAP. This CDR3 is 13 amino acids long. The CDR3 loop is CASARGVSYGYTF. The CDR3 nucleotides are TGTGCTAGTGCGCGGGGGGTAAGCTATGGCTACACCTTC.

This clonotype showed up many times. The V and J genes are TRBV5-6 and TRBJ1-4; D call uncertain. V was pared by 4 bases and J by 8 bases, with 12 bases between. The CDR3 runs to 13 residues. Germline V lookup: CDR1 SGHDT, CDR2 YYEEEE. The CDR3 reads CASSTDVQEKLFF. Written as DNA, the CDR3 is TGTGCCAGCAGCACGGACGTTCAGGAAAAACTGTTTTTT.

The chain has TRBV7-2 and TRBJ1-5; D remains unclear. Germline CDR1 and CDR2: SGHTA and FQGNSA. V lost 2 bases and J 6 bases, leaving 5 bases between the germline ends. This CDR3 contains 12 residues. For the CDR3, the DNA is TGTGCCAGCAGCTTAATGGGTCAGCCCCAGCATTTT. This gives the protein CASSLMGQPQHF.

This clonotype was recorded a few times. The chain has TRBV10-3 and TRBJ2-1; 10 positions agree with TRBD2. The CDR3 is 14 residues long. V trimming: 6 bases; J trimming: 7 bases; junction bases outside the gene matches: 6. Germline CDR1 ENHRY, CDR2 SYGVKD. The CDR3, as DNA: TGTGCCATCAGCGACGGACTAGCGGATAATGAGCAGTTCTTC. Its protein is CAISDGLADNEQFF.

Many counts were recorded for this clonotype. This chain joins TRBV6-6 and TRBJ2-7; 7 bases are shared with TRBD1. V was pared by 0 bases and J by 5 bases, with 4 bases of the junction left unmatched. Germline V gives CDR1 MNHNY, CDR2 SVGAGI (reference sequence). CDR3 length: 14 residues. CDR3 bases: TGTGCCAGCAGTTACTCCAGGGGGTCTAACGAGCAGTACTTC. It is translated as CASSYSRGSNEQYF.

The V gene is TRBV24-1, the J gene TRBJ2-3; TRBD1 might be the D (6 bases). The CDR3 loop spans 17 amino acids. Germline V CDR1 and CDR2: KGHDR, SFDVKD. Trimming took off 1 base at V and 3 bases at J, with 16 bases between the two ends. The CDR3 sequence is CATSDLFRTDGTDTQYF. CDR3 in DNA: TGTGCCACCAGTGATTTATTCCGGACAGATGGAACAGATACGCAGTATTTT.

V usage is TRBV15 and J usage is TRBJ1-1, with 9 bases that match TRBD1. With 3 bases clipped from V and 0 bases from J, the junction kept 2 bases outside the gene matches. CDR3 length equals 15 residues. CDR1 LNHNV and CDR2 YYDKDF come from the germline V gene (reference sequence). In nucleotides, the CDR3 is TGTGCCACCAGCAGTAGGACAGGGGTGAACACTGAAGCTTTCTTT. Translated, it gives CATSSRTGVNTEAFF.

The CDR3 nucleotides are TGTGCCAGCAGCTCCCCTGGACAGGGAAATTCACCCCTCCACTTT. Translated: CASSSPGQGNSPLHF. V and J are TRBV7-9 and TRBJ1-6; TRBD1 matches at 8 bases. Looked up from germline, CDR1 is SEHNR and CDR2 is FQNEAQ (reference sequence). The CDR3 spans 15 residues. Unmatched junction bases numbered 6, after V lost 4 bases and J lost 7 bases.

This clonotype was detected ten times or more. CDR3 DNA: TGTGCCAGCTCACCCATTATTGGGACAGGGCTAACCTACGAGCAGTACTTC. Protein sequence: CASSPIIGTGLTYEQYF. The gene calls are TRBV18 and TRBJ2-7, with 9 bases lining up with TRBD1. CDR3 length equals 17 residues. Germline assignment: CDR1 KGHSH and CDR2 LQKENI. V lost 3 bases and J lost 2; bases outside the gene matches: 11.

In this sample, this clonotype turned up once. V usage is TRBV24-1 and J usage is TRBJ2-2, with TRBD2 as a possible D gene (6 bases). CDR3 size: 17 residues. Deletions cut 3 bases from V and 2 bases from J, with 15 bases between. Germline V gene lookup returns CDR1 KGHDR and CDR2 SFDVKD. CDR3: CATSDGVIAVNTGELFF. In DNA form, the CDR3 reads TGTGCCACCAGTGATGGGGTAATAGCGGTAAACACCGGGGAGCTGTTTTTT.

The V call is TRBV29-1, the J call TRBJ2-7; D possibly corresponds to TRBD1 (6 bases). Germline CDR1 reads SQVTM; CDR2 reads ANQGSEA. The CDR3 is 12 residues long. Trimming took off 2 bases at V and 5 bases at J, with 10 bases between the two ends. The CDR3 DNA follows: TGCAGCGTTGAACAGGGGCGGAACGAGCAGTACTTC. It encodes CSVEQGRNEQYF.

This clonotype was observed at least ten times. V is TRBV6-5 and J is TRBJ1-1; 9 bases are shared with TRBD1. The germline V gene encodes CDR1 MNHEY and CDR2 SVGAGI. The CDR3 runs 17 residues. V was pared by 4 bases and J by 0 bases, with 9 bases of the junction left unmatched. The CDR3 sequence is CASSSGQGIGLNTEAFF. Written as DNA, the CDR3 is TGTGCCAGCAGTTCGGGACAGGGTATCGGGCTGAACACTGAAGCTTTCTTT.

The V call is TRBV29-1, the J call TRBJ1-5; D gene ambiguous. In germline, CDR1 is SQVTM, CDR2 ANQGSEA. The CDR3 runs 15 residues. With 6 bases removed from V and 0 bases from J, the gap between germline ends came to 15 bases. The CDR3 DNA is TGCAGCGTGAGCCGACACCTCTATAGCAATCAGCCCCAGCATTTT. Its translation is CSVSRHLYSNQPQHF.

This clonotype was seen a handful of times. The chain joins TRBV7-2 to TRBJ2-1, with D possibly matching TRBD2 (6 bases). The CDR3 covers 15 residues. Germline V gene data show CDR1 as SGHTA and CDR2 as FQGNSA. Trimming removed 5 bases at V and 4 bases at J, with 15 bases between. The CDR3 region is CASSARGLPYNEQFF. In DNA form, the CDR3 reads TGTGCCAGCAGCGCCCGGGGACTGCCATACAATGAGCAGTTCTTC.

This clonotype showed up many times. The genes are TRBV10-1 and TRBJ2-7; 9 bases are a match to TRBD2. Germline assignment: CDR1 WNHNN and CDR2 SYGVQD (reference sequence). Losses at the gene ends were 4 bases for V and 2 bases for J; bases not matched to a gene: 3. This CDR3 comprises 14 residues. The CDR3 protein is CASSAASGTYEQYF. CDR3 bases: TGCGCCAGCAGTGCGGCTAGCGGGACCTACGAGCAGTACTTC.

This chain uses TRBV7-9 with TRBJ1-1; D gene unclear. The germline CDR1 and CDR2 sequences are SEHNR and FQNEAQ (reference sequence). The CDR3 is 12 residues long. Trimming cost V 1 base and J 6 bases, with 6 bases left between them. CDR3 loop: CASSLGAPEAFF. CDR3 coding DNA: TGTGCCAGCAGCTTAGGGGCTCCTGAAGCTTTCTTT.

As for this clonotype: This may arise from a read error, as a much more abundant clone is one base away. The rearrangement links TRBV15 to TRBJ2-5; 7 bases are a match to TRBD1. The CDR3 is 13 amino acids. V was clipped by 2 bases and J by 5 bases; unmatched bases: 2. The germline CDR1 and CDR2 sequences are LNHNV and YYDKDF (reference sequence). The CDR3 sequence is CATSRTGDETQYF. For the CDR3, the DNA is TGTGCCACCAGCAGAACAGGGGACGAGACCCAGTACTTC. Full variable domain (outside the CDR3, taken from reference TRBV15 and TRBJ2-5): DAMVIQNPRYQVTQFGKPVTLSCSQTLNHNVMYWYQQKSSQAPKLLFHYYDKDFNNEADTPDNFQSRRPNTSFCFLDIRSPGLGDTAMYLCATSRTGDETQYFGPGTRLLVL.

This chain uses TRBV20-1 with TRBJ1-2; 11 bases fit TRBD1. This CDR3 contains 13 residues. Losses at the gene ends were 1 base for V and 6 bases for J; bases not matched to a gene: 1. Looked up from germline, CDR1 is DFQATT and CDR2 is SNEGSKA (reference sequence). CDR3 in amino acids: CSARGTGGDGYTF. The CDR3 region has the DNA TGCAGTGCTAGAGGGACAGGGGGCGATGGCTACACCTTC.